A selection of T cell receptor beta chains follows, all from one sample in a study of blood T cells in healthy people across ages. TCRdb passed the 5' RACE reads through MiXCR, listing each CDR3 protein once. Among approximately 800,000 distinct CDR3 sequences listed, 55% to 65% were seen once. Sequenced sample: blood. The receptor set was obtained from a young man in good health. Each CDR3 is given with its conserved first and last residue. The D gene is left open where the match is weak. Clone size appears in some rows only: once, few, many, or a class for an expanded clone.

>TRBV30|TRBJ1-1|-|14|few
TGTGCCTGGAGTTGGCAAAGCATGAACACTGAAGCTTTCTTT
CAWSWQSMNTEAFF
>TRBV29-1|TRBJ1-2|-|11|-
TGCAGTGAAAACGATGCCGGGGGCTACACCTTC
CSENDAGGYTF
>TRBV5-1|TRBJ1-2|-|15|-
TGCGCCAGCGGCCAAACAGGCGGAACTAACTATGGCTACACCTTC
CASGQTGGTNYGYTF
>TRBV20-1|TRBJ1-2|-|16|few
TGCAGTGCTAGAGACGAAGACACAGGGTTTGGCTATGGCTACACCTTC
CSARDEDTGFGYGYTF
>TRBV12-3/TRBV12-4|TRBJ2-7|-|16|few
TGTGCCAGCAGTCCCGTACCATCACGAGGGTCCTACGAGCAGTACTTC
CASSPVPSRGSYEQYF
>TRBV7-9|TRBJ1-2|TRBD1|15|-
TGTGCCAGCAGCCTTGGGACAGCTACTAACTATGGCTACACCTTC
CASSLGTATNYGYTF
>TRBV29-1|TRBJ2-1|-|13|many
TGCACCATCTCGGCTAGCCTCTCCAATGAGCAGTTCTTC
CTISASLSNEQFF
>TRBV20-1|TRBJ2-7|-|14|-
TGCAGTGCTAGCGCGGGGTCGGATTTCTGGGAGCAGTACTTC
CSASAGSDFWEQYF
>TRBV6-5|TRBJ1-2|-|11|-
TGTGCCAGCAGACAGGATAGCGGCTACACCTTC
CASRQDSGYTF
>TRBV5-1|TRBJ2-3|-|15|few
TGCGCCAGCAGCCCGGAGGGGTATTCTACAGATACGCAGTATTTT
CASSPEGYSTDTQYF